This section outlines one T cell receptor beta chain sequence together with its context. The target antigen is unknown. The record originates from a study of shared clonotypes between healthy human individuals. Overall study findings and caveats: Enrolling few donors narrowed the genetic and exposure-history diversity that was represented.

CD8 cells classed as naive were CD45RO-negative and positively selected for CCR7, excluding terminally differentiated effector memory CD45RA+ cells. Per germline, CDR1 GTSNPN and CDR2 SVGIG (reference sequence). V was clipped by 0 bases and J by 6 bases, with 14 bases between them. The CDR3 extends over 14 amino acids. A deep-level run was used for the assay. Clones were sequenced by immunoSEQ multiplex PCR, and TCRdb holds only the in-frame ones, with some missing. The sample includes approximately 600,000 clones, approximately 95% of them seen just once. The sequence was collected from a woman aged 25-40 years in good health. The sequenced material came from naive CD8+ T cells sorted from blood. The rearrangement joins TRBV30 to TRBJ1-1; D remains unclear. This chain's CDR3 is CAWSVNPPGAEAFF. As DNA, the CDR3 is TGTGCCTGGAGTGTAAACCCCCCTGGCGCTGAAGCTTTCTTT.